The 29 T cell receptor beta chains listed next were all sequenced from one sample in a study of CD8 T cells in ankylosing spondylitis. No antigen is known for these receptors. TCRdb called the 5' RACE reads again in MiXCR, with one record for every CDR3 protein. The table has roughly 700,000 distinct CDR3 sequences, under 20% seen once. General observations from the study: Typical of ankylosing spondylitis blood, it appeared, was a TCR beta motif of under 10 highly homologous variants.

Specimen: blood, either unsorted or a sorted T cell fraction (not recorded which). These receptor sequences come from a male donor with ankylosing spondylitis.

The chain is built from TRBV20-1 and TRBJ2-5; 9 nucleotides line up with TRBD2. This CDR3 is 14 amino acids long. Germline trimming cut 3 bases from V and 6 bases from J; bases unmatched to any gene: 8. Germline lookup yields CDR1 DFQATT and CDR2 SNEGSKA (reference sequence). The CDR3 reads CSASGAGGMKTQYF. The CDR3 bases are TGCAGTGCTAGTGGGGCGGGAGGGATGAAGACCCAGTACTTC.

The J gene is TRBJ1-1, the V gene TRBV5-5; possibly TRBD1 for D (5 bases). CDR3 size: 17 residues. Germline V gene sequence: CDR1 SGHKS, CDR2 YYEKEE (reference sequence). V lost 0 bases to trimming and J lost 6 bases, with 21 bases between them. CDR3 sequence reads: CASSLDIIRVLRPEAFF. CDR3 nucleotides: TGTGCCAGCAGCTTGGACATTATCAGGGTTCTAAGGCCTGAAGCTTTCTTT.

This clonotype came up a few times. This chain uses TRBV2 with TRBJ1-2; 9 bases agree with TRBD1. Germline V gene sequence: CDR1 SNHLY, CDR2 FYNNEI. CDR3 size: 12 residues. J was trimmed by 12 bases and V by 1 base; bases with no gene match: 3. In DNA, the CDR3 is TGTGCCAGCAGTGAAGGGGACAGGGCTAACACCTTC. This codes for CASSEGDRANTF.

This clonotype appeared a few times. The chain recombines TRBV2 with TRBJ1-1, with 10 bases aligning to TRBD1. Trimming at V came to 8 bases and at J to 6 bases, leaving 18 bases not matched to a gene. Germline CDR1 and CDR2: SNHLY and FYNNEI. This CDR3 is built from 17 residues. CDR3 residues: CASWGGGRTGGAAEAFF. The DNA of the CDR3 is TGTGCCAGCTGGGGAGGGGGCCGGACAGGGGGTGCTGCTGAAGCTTTCTTT.

CDR3 sequence reads: CASSHPQGAGEKLFF. The CDR3 DNA follows: TGCGCCAGCAGCCACCCTCAGGGGGCGGGTGAAAAACTGTTTTTT. This chain connects TRBV4-1 to TRBJ1-4; TRBD1 agrees at 8 bases. V was pared by 3 bases and J by 7 bases, with 7 bases of the junction left unmatched. Per the germline V gene, CDR1 is MGHRA and CDR2 is YSYEKL. The CDR3 consists of 15 residues.

The chain recombines TRBV29-1 with TRBJ2-3; D is undetermined. Germline V CDR1 and CDR2: SQVTM, ANQGSEA. V was clipped by 8 bases and J by 0 bases, with 6 bases between them. This CDR3 comprises 11 residues. CDR3 DNA: TGCAGCTTGATCAGCACAGATACGCAGTATTTT. Protein product: CSLISTDTQYF.

The chain couples TRBV9 to TRBJ2-7, with D possibly TRBD2 on 6 matching bases. V shed 0 bases and J shed 4 bases, with 11 bases lying between them. Germline V CDR1 and CDR2: SGDLS, YYNGEE. The CDR3 loop spans 14 amino acids. CDR3 DNA: TGTGCCAGCAGCGTAGATCGGGGGATGTACGAGCAGTACTTC. It encodes CASSVDRGMYEQYF.

V and J are TRBV4-2 and TRBJ2-1, with TRBD2 identical over 10 bases. J gave up 7 bases and V 0 bases, and 9 bases lay outside the gene matches. The CDR3 is 17 amino acids. Germline CDR1 and CDR2: LGHNA and YNFKEQ. The CDR3 is CASSQDRSLAGTNEQFF. Written as DNA, the CDR3 is TGTGCCAGCAGCCAAGATCGTTCACTAGCGGGAACGAATGAGCAGTTCTTC.

The chain combines TRBV7-9 with TRBJ2-1, with 10 bases identical to TRBD2. This CDR3 comprises 17 residues. Trimming at V came to 0 bases and at J to 2 bases, leaving 4 bases not matched to a gene. CDR1 is SEHNR, CDR2 FQNEAQ, per germline (reference sequence). CDR3 residues: CASSLALTSGPYNEQFF. In DNA form, the CDR3 reads TGTGCCAGCAGCTTAGCCCTGACTAGCGGGCCCTACAATGAGCAGTTCTTC.

The V call is TRBV29-1, the J call TRBJ1-2; D is undetermined. CDR1 is SQVTM, CDR2 ANQGSEA, per germline. The CDR3 consists of 11 residues. V was clipped by 4 bases and J by 6 bases, with 9 bases between them. As DNA, the CDR3 is TGCAGCGTTGTTCGGGGAGATGGCTACACCTTC. This translates into CSVVRGDGYTF.

V gene TRBV20-1 combines with J gene TRBJ2-7; 12 nucleotides match TRBD2. This CDR3 region has 17 residues. The germline gives CDR1 DFQATT, CDR2 SNEGSKA (reference sequence). V was clipped by 0 bases and J by 2 bases; unmatched bases: 8. CDR3 loop: CSARDTGLAGNPYEQYF. CDR3 nucleotide sequence: TGCAGTGCTAGAGATACAGGACTAGCGGGAAACCCCTACGAGCAGTACTTC.

Regarding this clonotype: It is likely a read error, because the conserved phenylalanine at the end of the CDR3 is missing. It is unclear where the CDR3 begins or ends on the DNA, so no DNA is shown, and the CDR3 is as TCRdb lists it. V gene TRBV20-1 combines with J gene TRBJ2-7; the DNA was not used to check the table's D call, TRBD2. Germline CDR1 DFQATT, CDR2 SNEGSKA (reference sequence). The CDR3 is made up of 14 amino acids, end residues included. This chain's CDR3 is CSATNPWEGGRLLI.

Only a few counts were recorded for this clonotype. CDR3 DNA sequence: TGCGCCAGCAGCCTAGGGACAGGGGGCGTCGGCACTGAAGCTTTCTTT. Its protein product is CASSLGTGGVGTEAFF. The chain has TRBV5-1 and TRBJ1-1; 12 bases are a match to TRBD1. V lost 4 bases and J lost 4; bases outside the gene matches: 8. The CDR3 is 16 residues long. Germline V CDR1 and CDR2: SGHRS, YFSETQ.

This clonotype was seen a handful of times. This chain uses TRBV4-3 with TRBJ2-3; 12 bases fit TRBD2. CDR1 and CDR2 (germline): LGHNA, YSLEER. The CDR3 runs 17 residues. V lost 4 bases to trimming and J lost 0 bases; unmatched junction nucleotides: 5. This CDR3 is CASSPRTSGDSTDTQYF. As DNA, the CDR3 is TGCGCCAGCAGCCCCCGGACTAGCGGGGATAGCACAGATACGCAGTATTTT.

This clonotype was seen a few times. This rearrangement joins TRBV2 to TRBJ1-6, with no clear D. The CDR3 is 13 residues long. Looked up from germline, CDR1 is SNHLY and CDR2 is FYNNEI. V was clipped by 6 bases and J by 7 bases, with 10 bases between them. The CDR3 is CASSRFLNSPLHF. CDR3 nucleotides: TGTGCCAGCAGCCGTTTTCTGAATTCACCCCTCCACTTT.

This clonotype has only a few counts. In DNA form, the CDR3 reads TGCAGTGCTAGAGTCATGAGCTCCTACAATGAGCAGTTCTTC. Its protein product is CSARVMSSYNEQFF. The chain recombines TRBV20-1 with TRBJ2-1; the D is unclear. From germline, CDR1 is DFQATT and CDR2 SNEGSKA (reference sequence). V lost 1 base to trimming and J lost 0 bases, with 7 bases between them. The CDR3 covers 14 residues.

The chain carries TRBV19 and TRBJ2-7; D is perhaps TRBD2 (5 bases). The length of the CDR3 is 12 residues. Deletions cut 3 bases from V and 6 bases from J, with 9 bases between. Germline V gives CDR1 LNHDA, CDR2 SQIVND (reference sequence). The CDR3 is CASSIPGFEQYF. The CDR3 nucleotides read TGTGCCAGTAGTATCCCGGGATTCGAGCAGTACTTC.

In this sample, this clonotype turned up a few times. The gene calls are TRBV11-2 and TRBJ1-2; D not certain. Trimming shortened V by 5 bases and J by 7 bases, and 23 bases separated the two germline ends. The germline V gene has CDR1 SGHAT and CDR2 FQNNGV. This CDR3 has 16 residues. CDR3 protein: CASSQPLDGVDGGYTF. The CDR3 coding sequence is TGTGCCAGCAGCCAGCCTCTGGACGGAGTGGATGGTGGCTACACCTTC.

This clonotype was seen a few times. The genes are TRBV10-3 and TRBJ1-5, with TRBD1 identical over 7 bases. Germline V gene lookup returns CDR1 ENHRY and CDR2 SYGVKD. Trimming at V came to 6 bases and at J to 3 bases, leaving 2 bases not matched to a gene. The CDR3 totals 13 residues. CDR3 sequence (DNA): TGTGCCATCAGAGGGACAGCCAATCAGCCCCAGCATTTT. It encodes CAIRGTANQPQHF.

DNA of the CDR3: TGCAGTGCTAGAACGAGGACTAGCGGGAGGGCTTTTGGGCTCAATGAGCAGTTCTTC. This sequence encodes CSARTRTSGRAFGLNEQFF. The chain carries TRBV20-1 and TRBJ2-1; 15 bases are a match to TRBD2. V lost 2 bases to trimming and J lost 6 bases; unmatched junction nucleotides: 14. Germline assignment: CDR1 DFQATT and CDR2 SNEGSKA (reference sequence). The CDR3 contains 19 residues.

The chain carries TRBV6-1 and TRBJ2-5, with TRBD1 as a possible D gene (6 bases). Germline CDR1 is MNHNS and CDR2 is SASEGT. Deletions cut 2 bases from V and 2 bases from J, with 15 bases between. The CDR3 length is 16 residues. CDR3 nucleotide sequence: TGTGCCAGCAGTGAAAGTTGGACAGACGCGCAAGAGACCCAGTACTTC. Translating gives CASSESWTDAQETQYF.

There are many counts of this clonotype. The V call is TRBV25-1, the J call TRBJ1-6; D is possibly TRBD1 (5 bases). The V end was cut by 3 bases, the J end by 9 bases, with 9 bases between. The CDR3 has 13 residues. CDR1 and CDR2 from the germline V gene are MGHDK and SYGVNS. The DNA for the CDR3 is TGTGCCAGCAGTGACAGGGAAGGTTCACCCCTCCACTTT. Translation gives CASSDREGSPLHF.

In its sample, this clonotype was seen a few times. The chain carries TRBV24-1 and TRBJ2-5; a possible D gene is TRBD2 (6 bases). Per germline, CDR1 KGHDR and CDR2 SFDVKD. Trimming removed 5 bases from V and 0 bases from J, with 21 bases in between. The CDR3 runs to 18 residues. The CDR3 DNA follows: TGTGCCACCAGTGCAGGGCTTGGAGGGAGGATGTACCAAGAGACCCAGTACTTC. Translated, it gives CATSAGLGGRMYQETQYF.

The table lists this clonotype with a few counts. This chain connects TRBV29-1 to TRBJ2-7; 9 bases are shared with TRBD2. Looked up from germline, CDR1 is SQVTM and CDR2 is ANQGSEA. Losses at the gene ends were 5 bases for V and 4 bases for J; bases not matched to a gene: 6. CDR3 length: 13 amino acids. The CDR3 nucleotides are TGCAGCGTTATTAGCGGGAGTGCGTACGAGCAGTACTTC. Amino acid sequence: CSVISGSAYEQYF.

In this sample, this clonotype turned up a few times. The V and J genes are TRBV5-1 and TRBJ2-1; D gene ambiguous. V lost 4 bases and J lost 0, with 14 bases in between. CDR1 and CDR2 from the germline V gene are SGHRS and YFSETQ. The CDR3 loop spans 16 amino acids. The CDR3 loop reads CASSRVGIVSYNEQFF. The CDR3 DNA is TGCGCCAGCAGCCGAGTGGGGATCGTCTCCTACAATGAGCAGTTCTTC.

A few counts support this clonotype. The V and J genes are TRBV11-3 and TRBJ1-1, with D maybe TRBD1 (5 bases). The CDR3 runs 16 residues. V gave up 4 bases and J gave up 0 bases, with 15 bases separating them. Germline assignment: CDR1 SGHNT and CDR2 YENEEA. CDR3 loop: CASSSRPGRMNTEAFF. Written as DNA, the CDR3 is TGTGCCAGCAGCTCACGCCCGGGACGGATGAACACTGAAGCTTTCTTT.

This clonotype has a handful of counts. The gene calls are TRBV12-3 or TRBV12-4 and TRBJ2-3; TRBD2 might be the D (7 bases). This CDR3 comprises 14 residues. Between the trimmed V and J ends, which lost 3 bases and 5 bases, there was a span of 12 bases. CDR3 protein: CASSLAGAVDTQYF. The CDR3 DNA follows: TGTGCCAGCAGTTTGGCGGGGGCCGTAGATACGCAGTATTTT.

Many counts were recorded for this clonotype. The chain joins TRBV19 to TRBJ2-1; 10 nucleotides line up with TRBD2. This CDR3 has 14 residues. V shed 4 bases, J shed 7 bases, and the junction held 4 bases outside the gene matches. Germline lookup yields CDR1 LNHDA and CDR2 SQIVND (reference sequence). The DNA of the CDR3 is TGTGCCAGTAGTACTACTAGCGGGATGAATGAGCAGTTCTTC. Residues: CASSTTSGMNEQFF.

This chain's CDR3 is CASRTRQGWVQYF. CDR3 DNA sequence: TGTGCCAGCAGAACCCGACAGGGGTGGGTGCAGTATTTT. The rearrangement joins TRBV7-8 to TRBJ2-3; 8 bases fit TRBD1. After removal of 6 bases from V and 11 bases from J, the junction contained 10 bases not matched to a gene. CDR3 size: 13 residues. Per the germline V gene, CDR1 is SGHVS and CDR2 is FQNEAQ.